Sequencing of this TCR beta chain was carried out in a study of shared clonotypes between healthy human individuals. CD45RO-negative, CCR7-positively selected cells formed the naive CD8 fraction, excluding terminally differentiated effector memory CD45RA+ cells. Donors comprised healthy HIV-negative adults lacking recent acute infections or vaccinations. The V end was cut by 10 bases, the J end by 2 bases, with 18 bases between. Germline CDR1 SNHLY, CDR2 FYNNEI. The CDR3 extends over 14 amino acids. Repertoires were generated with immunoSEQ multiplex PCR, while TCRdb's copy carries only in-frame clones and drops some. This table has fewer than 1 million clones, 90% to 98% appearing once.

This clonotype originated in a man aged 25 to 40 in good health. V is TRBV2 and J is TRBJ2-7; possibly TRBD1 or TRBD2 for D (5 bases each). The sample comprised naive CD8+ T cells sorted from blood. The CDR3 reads CATHNPGRTYEQYF. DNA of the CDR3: TGTGCCACCCACAACCCGGGACGGACCTACGAGCAGTACTTC.